Shown below are 22 T cell receptor beta chains from a single sample sequenced in a study of T cell responses to AZD1222 COVID-19 vaccine. The method was immunoSEQ multiplex PCR; TCRdb's version includes in-frame clones alone and lacks a portion of them. This sample yields approximately 120,000 clones, of which over 75% are seen a single time; roughly 15% belongs to the top ten. The specimen comprised peripheral blood, sampled on day 0 of AZD1222 vaccination. Receptors originate from an adult in good health.

The V gene is TRBV19, the J gene TRBJ1-2, with D uncertain. From germline, CDR1 is LNHDA and CDR2 SQIVND (reference sequence). This CDR3 has 11 residues. Trimming stripped 5 bases from V and 4 bases from J, with 5 bases between. The chain's CDR3 is CASSGRYGYTF. The CDR3 nucleotides read TGTGCCAGTAGTGGCCGCTATGGCTACACCTTC.

The chain joins TRBV9 to TRBJ2-3, with D hard to call. V lost 0 bases and J 3 bases, leaving 5 bases between the germline ends. CDR3 length: 13 amino acids. Germline V gene sequence: CDR1 SGDLS, CDR2 YYNGEE. The CDR3 DNA is TGTGCCAGCAGCGTAGAAGCGACAGATACGCAGTATTTT. Translated, it gives CASSVEATDTQYF.

This clone was detected once. The rearrangement uses TRBV7-9 and TRBJ2-5, with D perhaps matching TRBD2 (6 bases). CDR3 length: 14 amino acids. The germline CDR1 and CDR2 sequences are SEHNR and FQNEAQ (reference sequence). Trimming left V 0 bases short and J 5 bases short, with 10 bases between. CDR3 DNA: TGTGCCAGCAGCTTAGCGACTAGTTTTGAGACCCAGTACTTC. Its translation is CASSLATSFETQYF.

The V and J genes are TRBV12-3 or TRBV12-4 and TRBJ2-4; tentatively, D is TRBD2 (5 bases). The CDR3 totals 13 residues. V shed 6 bases and J shed 10 bases, with 16 bases lying between them. DNA for the CDR3: TGTGCCAGCAGAGACCTCGGACTGACAATTCAGTACTTC. It translates to CASRDLGLTIQYF.

The rearrangement uses TRBV9 and TRBJ1-1; 7 bases agree with TRBD1. Germline CDR1 SGDLS, CDR2 YYNGEE. The ends lost 1 base at V and 4 bases at J; junction bases unmatched: 7. The CDR3 spans 15 residues. The CDR3 nucleotides are TGTGCCAGCAGCGTATTCTGGGACAGTTCCACTGAAGCTTTCTTT. Protein: CASSVFWDSSTEAFF.

The chain recombines TRBV24-1 with TRBJ2-1; no reliable D call. CDR1 is KGHDR, CDR2 SFDVKD, per germline. This CDR3 is built from 11 residues. The ends were cut back, 9 bases at V and 6 bases at J, with 8 bases in the middle. The CDR3 spells CATGLSNEQFF. The CDR3 coding sequence is TGTGCCACCGGTCTGAGCAATGAGCAGTTCTTC.

The chain combines TRBV5-6 with TRBJ1-1; no clear D gene. With 1 base removed from V and 2 bases from J, the gap between germline ends came to 6 bases. Germline CDR1 is SGHDT and CDR2 is YYEEEE. The CDR3 totals 13 residues. CDR3 sequence reads: CASSLPSNTEAFF. Here the CDR3 DNA reads TGTGCCAGCAGCTTGCCCAGCAACACTGAAGCTTTCTTT.

The gene calls are TRBV7-3 and TRBJ2-6; the match to TRBD1 covers 7 bases. CDR3 size: 19 residues. CDR1 is SGHTA and CDR2 is FQGTGA in the germline V gene. V trimming: 2 bases; J trimming: 0 bases; junction bases outside the gene matches: 10. Written as DNA, the CDR3 is TGTGCCAGCAGCTTACAACCGGGACAGAGGGGCTCTGGGGCCAACGTCCTGACTTTC. Its protein product is CASSLQPGQRGSGANVLTF.

The chain combines TRBV23-1 with TRBJ1-1; D is uncertain. TRBV23-1 is placed among ORFs of uncertain function. Trimming shortened V by 0 bases and J by 1 base, and 6 bases separated the two germline ends. The CDR3 consists of 14 residues. The DNA of the CDR3 is TGCGCCAGCAGTCAATCTTGGGAGAACACTGAAGCTTTCTTT. This translates into CASSQSWENTEAFF.

This clone was found once. The chain couples TRBV5-6 to TRBJ2-1; D not certain. The CDR3 is 11 amino acids. The germline V and J ends were trimmed by 0 bases and 10 bases, with 5 bases remaining between them. CDR1 SGHDT and CDR2 YYEEEE come from the germline V gene. CDR3 in DNA: TGTGCCAGCAGCTTGGCAGACGAGCAGTTCTTC. It codes for CASSLADEQFF.

The chain has TRBV30 and TRBJ2-7; TRBD2 matches at 9 bases. V lost 7 bases to trimming and J lost 9 bases; unmatched junction nucleotides: 7. The CDR3 is 11 amino acids. Germline V lookup: CDR1 GTSNPN, CDR2 SVGIG (reference sequence). The CDR3: CASIAGARQYV. CDR3 coding DNA: TGTGCCTCCATAGCGGGAGCACGGCAGTACGTC.

The chain employs TRBV27 and TRBJ2-3; D gene ambiguous. CDR1 MNHEY and CDR2 SMNVEV come from the germline V gene (reference sequence). V shed 2 bases and J shed 9 bases, with 12 bases lying between them. The CDR3 contains 13 residues. CDR3 sequence (DNA): TGTGCCAGCAGTTTACCTCGCGTTGGGACGCAGTATTTT. Protein sequence: CASSLPRVGTQYF.

V gene TRBV14 combines with J gene TRBJ1-1; 7 nucleotides align to TRBD1. The CDR3 is made up of 14 amino acids. Germline lookup yields CDR1 SGHDN and CDR2 FVKESK. The trim removed 0 bases at V and 5 bases at J, leaving 3 bases unmatched. The CDR3 nucleotides read TGTGCCAGCAGCCAAGAGAGGGGGCCGACTGAAGCTTTCTTT. Its translation is CASSQERGPTEAFF. The complete variable domain, with remaining parts taken from reference TRBV14 and TRBJ1-1, reads EAGVTQFPSHSVIEKGQTVTLRCDPISGHDNLYWYRRVMGKEIKFLLHFVKESKQDESGMPNNRFLAERTGGTYSTLKVQPAELEDSGVYFCASSQERGPTEAFFGQGTRLTVV.

CDR3 region: CASSLGSPLHF. CDR3 bases: TGTGCCAGCAGTTTAGGGTCACCCCTCCACTTT. The chain links TRBV6-6 to TRBJ1-6; D gene unclear. CDR1 and CDR2 (germline): MNHNY, SVGAGI (reference sequence). CDR3 length: 11 amino acids. V was clipped by 4 bases and J by 10 bases, with 5 bases between them.

The chain is built from TRBV7-9 and TRBJ1-3, with D uncertain. CDR1 and CDR2 from the germline V gene are SEHNR and FQNEAQ (reference sequence). V lost 2 bases to trimming and J lost 0 bases, with 14 bases between them. The CDR3 is made up of 17 amino acids. In DNA, the CDR3 is TGTGCCAGCAGCTTACTCGGGGTGAGGGACTCTGGAAACACCATATATTTT. This gives the protein CASSLLGVRDSGNTIYF. The entire variable domain, with the rest obtained from reference TRBV7-9 and TRBJ1-3, is as follows: DTGVSQNPRHKITKRGQNVTFRCDPISEHNRLYWYRQTLGQGPEFLTYFQNEAQLEKSRLLSDRFSAERPKGSFSTLEIQRTEQGDSAMYLCASSLLGVRDSGNTIYFGEGSWLTVV.

The V and J genes are TRBV5-1 and TRBJ1-2, with D unclear. Germline CDR1 SGHRS, CDR2 YFSETQ. Trimming shortened V by 0 bases and J by 4 bases, and 10 bases separated the two germline ends. The CDR3 consists of 14 residues. CDR3: CASSLDGVGYGYTF. CDR3 DNA: TGCGCCAGCAGCTTGGACGGGGTCGGCTATGGCTACACCTTC.

The chain uses TRBV24-1 and TRBJ1-1; a possible D gene is TRBD1 (5 bases). The CDR3 sequence is 14 residues long. Trimming stripped 4 bases from V and 8 bases from J, with 16 bases between. Germline CDR1 and CDR2: KGHDR and SFDVKD. The CDR3 sequence: CATSEAGQHKEAFF. CDR3 DNA: TGTGCCACCAGTGAGGCAGGGCAGCATAAGGAAGCTTTCTTT.

This clone has only one observation. The chain joins TRBV14 to TRBJ1-2; D call uncertain. Germline-derived CDR1 and CDR2 are SGHDN and FVKESK. V lost 0 bases, J lost 3 bases, and 11 bases lay in between. This CDR3 has 15 amino acids. DNA of the CDR3: TGTGCCAGCAGCCAAGAGGTCCATTCGGACTATGGCTACACCTTC. This gives the protein CASSQEVHSDYGYTF.

V and J are TRBV10-2 and TRBJ2-3, with D perhaps matching TRBD1 (5 bases). Per germline, CDR1 WSHSY and CDR2 SAAADI. V lost 4 bases and J 4 bases, leaving 21 bases between the germline ends. The CDR3 runs to 17 residues. The DNA of the CDR3 is TGCGCCAGCAGTGGAGCTGGTTGGGGCAGGGTCTCAGATACGCAGTATTTT. Translation: CASSGAGWGRVSDTQYF.

The rearrangement links TRBV4-3 to TRBJ2-7; D assignment may be TRBD1 or TRBD2 (5 bases each). CDR1 is LGHNA, CDR2 YSLEER, per germline. Trimming removed 0 bases from V and 4 bases from J, with 19 bases in between. The CDR3 has 17 residues. CDR3 residues: CASSQDLGTGQVYEQYF. CDR3 nucleotides: TGCGCCAGCAGCCAAGATCTCGGGACGGGGCAGGTATACGAGCAGTACTTC.

This clone showed up just once. The chain employs TRBV28 and TRBJ2-7; no definite D call. The CDR3 loop spans 12 amino acids. V was clipped by 1 base and J by 10 bases, with 11 bases between them. The germline CDR1 and CDR2 sequences are MDHEN and SYDVKM. The CDR3 DNA follows: TGTGCCAGCAGTTTATTGCTCGGCGATCAGTACTTC. Amino acids: CASSLLLGDQYF.

V and J are TRBV28 and TRBJ1-5; D not certain. The CDR3 length is 15 residues. V lost 2 bases and J lost 2, with 10 bases in between. CDR1 is MDHEN and CDR2 is SYDVKM in the germline V gene. CDR3 DNA sequence: TGTGCCAGCAGTTTAAGTGGCGGCGGCAATCAGCCCCAGCATTTT. Protein product: CASSLSGGGNQPQHF.